This TCR beta chain was recorded in a study of identical twins. General study findings and limits: Out-of-frame alpha sequences shared by twins showed excess low generation probability.

TCRdb analysed the 5' RACE reads with MiXCR anew, one entry per CDR3 protein. The sample has 400,000 to 600,000 distinct CDR3 sequences, about a fifth seen once. The V end lost 5 bases, the J end lost 7 bases, and 20 bases lay between the germline ends. This CDR3 is 16 amino acids long. Looked up from germline, CDR1 is SGHTA and CDR2 is FQGTGA. A few counts support this clonotype. Its specificity is not known. This sample was also put to use in a study of yellow fever vaccine responses in identical twins.

This clonotype originated in a woman aged 18-29 years in good health. Specimen: CD4+ T cells sorted from blood. The chain joins TRBV7-3 to TRBJ2-2, with D hard to call. The CDR3 bases are TGTGCCAGCAGCCCCGTCCCCCCAGGTTCTGGCGGGGAGCTGTTTTTT. Translated, it gives CASSPVPPGSGGELFF.